Here is one T cell receptor beta chain with its context. What this receptor recognizes is not known. Qualities for individual bases were not recorded, and no much larger clone is one base off. These data are taken from a study of cytomegalovirus exposure and HLA in healthy donors listed by TCRdb under 2017. Context from the whole study: An earlier analysis of roughly 610 of the donors reported 276 Gb of sequence data and roughly 120 million unique TCR beta sequences obtained from some 170 million T cells. An early release that covered approximately 600 HLA-typed donors contained 250 to 350 gigabases of sequencing data and 80 million or so unique TCR sequences. The genetic ancestry cluster associated with self-reported Caucasian donors included over 65% of the 350 to 500 genotyped donors. The study aimed to test whether cataloging public T cell receptors could reveal signatures of past pathogen exposure. The T cell repertoires of some 670 subjects were profiled by immunosequencing and related to cytomegalovirus serostatus. A separate validation cohort of about 110 different subjects was used in addition to the approximately 700-subject first cohort. The study combined high-throughput TCR immunosequencing, statistical association of individual TCRs with disease status, and machine learning to predict cytomegalovirus infection status. A later analysis re-analyzed previously published TCR beta repertoires from 666 donors and added high-resolution HLA genotyping to study TCR occurrence patterns. In the later analysis, no new phenotypic data were used to find candidate immune exposures; instead, reliance was placed on TCR beta sequences and their occurrence across donors. An earlier analysis of approximately 500 of the donors applied high-throughput TCR beta sequencing to assess whether each TCR beta V gene segment acted as functional or pseudogenic. Donor age, sex, ethnicity and CMV serostatus were compiled together with the repertoire data. A later genetic analysis took genome-wide SNP genotypes for about three fifths of the roughly 700 donors and used that subset as a discovery cohort. All discovery cohort repertoires had been generated using a single sequencing platform. Both class I and class II loci were covered by HLA typing, at four-digit resolution. The number of donors typed differed by locus, with about 620-630 for A, B, C, DRB1 and DQB1, around 500 for DQA1, 600 to 610 for DPA1, and around 430 for DPB1. Because of strong linkage in the cohort, roughly five DR-DQ haplotypes were treated as single units for association and clustering. On average, approximately 250,000 unique TCR beta nucleotide sequences were sequenced per donor among 398 genotyped donors of the cohort, with roughly 20% of those sequences being non-productive.

The investigation overall reported the following: Correlated functional status among segregating V segments might reflect linkage disequilibrium, but an unknown experimental factor could not be ruled out. In this cohort, only TCR beta chains were sequenced, and detectable features were limited by the absence of alpha or paired-chain data. Because HLA typing was missing for some donors at each locus, association tests included only the typed subset. A later genetic analysis associated a missense DCLRE1C variant with V-gene and J-gene trimming of TCR beta chains, and an independent cohort replicated the association. In a later analysis, HLA-associated TCR beta chains were found to be more clonally expanded and to have lower generation probabilities than equally common non-associated chains. In a later analysis, TCR association rates were found to vary across HLA loci, with the most associated TCRs seen for DRB1 alleles and the fewest for HLA-C alleles. A group of highly shared sequence variants was considered likely to be a technical artifact of the sequencing pipeline. The study listed 164 TCR beta chains as associated with cytomegalovirus. A further reported finding was that TCR beta sequences accurately predicted the HLA-A and HLA-B alleles for most subjects in the first cohort. CMV serostatus was the only immune exposure information available for the cohort. Roughly uniform sequencing depth across donors was assumed in presence/absence analyses, although this assumption may not hold. A later analysis associated some 17,000 TCR beta sequences with specific HLA alleles at a false discovery rate of 0.05. Most TCR sequences were observed very rarely across donors, whereas some public TCRs were present in many individuals. In an earlier analysis of around 600 of the donors, most TCR beta V segments appeared in productive rearrangements about 87% or about 30% of the time, broadly matching IMGT annotations. Three of the identified cytomegalovirus-associated TCR beta chains were confirmed in vitro to be specific for cytomegalovirus antigens. The authors suggested that the approach could potentially be generalized to other disease states and immunological phenotypes. Compared with the approximately 710-donor mean, donors in an Asian-associated ancestry cluster had fewer N-insertions in productive TCRs, according to a later genetic analysis. Strong co-occurrence of HLA alleles, especially DR and DQ, made assigning TCR associations to individual alleles difficult. Roughly 15 rarely observed V segments, including chromosome 9 orphons, were excluded from the earlier analysis of several hundred of the donors because counts were too low. A later analysis reported that several top co-occurrence clusters appeared linked to parvovirus B19, influenza, CMV and Epstein-Barr virus. Most CMV-associated TCR beta chains appeared to be HLA-restricted in a later analysis, and the HLA associations seemed to be driven largely by CMV exposure. Cytomegalovirus status was reported to be diagnosed by the classifier with high specificity and sensitivity in both the original and validation cohorts. Some IMGT-functional V segments, including TRBV6-2 and TRBV6-3, could not be distinguished by the 87-base-pair reads and were therefore excluded.

The cohort comprised several hundred healthy bone marrow donors. All cohort members were sampled while nominally healthy, although unrecorded immune exposures were likely present. The donor tested CMV seronegative, placing the donor among the 350 or so seronegative members of the cohort. Every donor gave a peripheral blood sample, and the peripheral blood mononuclear cells from that sample were used for TCR beta sequencing. Genomic DNA extraction from the blood cell samples was performed with the Qiagen DNeasy Blood Extraction Kit. The germline V gene supplies CDR1 LGHNA and CDR2 YNFKEQ. Deletion took 1 base off V and 0 bases off J, with a span of 7 bases between the germline ends. The CDR3 contains 15 residues, cysteine and phenylalanine counted. Of the read, only the CDR3 DNA is kept; its 45 bases are in frame from base 1. The library was obtained by the immunoSEQ multiplex PCR assay. The multiplex PCR relied on a mix of 60 forward primers for TCR Vbeta segments and 13 reverse primers for TCR Jbeta segments. The CDR3 region of rearranged TCR beta genes was amplified from genomic DNA by a multiplex PCR assay. On the Illumina HiSeq System, the amplified TCR beta libraries were sequenced as 87-base-pair reads. The original pipeline was this. A later analysis tallied 75 million to 95 million unique TCR beta chains across the 666 repertoires, and about 12 million of those chains were shared by two or more donors. A nearest-neighbor algorithm error-corrected the raw reads and collapsed the reads into unique sequences, merging closely related sequences to remove PCR and sequencing errors. To assign V, D and J gene segments, CDR3 sequences were aligned to IMGT reference sequences. For a sequence to be retained, at least a six-nucleotide match to both a V gene segment and a J gene segment was required. Rearrangements were classified as productive when the CDR3 lacked stop codons and remained in frame with V and J, and all other rearrangements were classified as non-productive. CDR3 was defined by IMGT convention, running from the second conserved V-encoded cysteine to the conserved J-encoded phenylalanine. The earlier analysis of roughly 590 of the donors excluded sequences that lacked an unambiguous match to a single V gene segment. An earlier analysis of a few hundred of the donors called V segments functional above 56.7% productive rearrangements and segregating when the between-donor standard deviation exceeded 5%. A statistical classification framework was developed to diagnose cytomegalovirus status using the catalog of TCR beta chain sequences. A later analysis assigned V and J genes by comparing TCR nucleotide sequences with IMGT/GENE-DB human TR gene sequences. A later analysis assigned CDR3 sequences and most-parsimonious VDJ recombination scenarios with the TCRdist pipeline. In a later analysis, each TCR beta chain was defined by its CDR3 amino acid sequence together with its V-gene family, and reads without a unique V-gene family were excluded. As a way to deal with suspected cross-contamination and a sequencing artifact, a later analysis dropped 500 to 700 nucleotide sequences that were highly shared and had low generation probability. In a later analysis, a clonal expansion index was calculated for each public chain from normalized within-repertoire ranks of inferred template counts. In a later analysis, generation probabilities were computed with a VDJ recombination model fitted to out-of-frame rearrangements, and the resulting probabilities were checked against IGoR. Hypergeometric tests were used in a later analysis to score TCR-TCR, TCR-HLA and TCR-CMV co-occurrence, with a repertoire-size bias correction applied to the TCR pairs. To estimate false discovery rates, a later analysis permuted the HLA or CMV assignments 20 times. A later analysis grouped co-occurring TCRs with DBSCAN, adding TCRdist sequence similarity when clustering within HLA-allele-positive subsets. For co-occurrence clustering, repertoires with fewer than 30,000 or more than 120,000 public chains were excluded, along with five repertoires with anomalous nucleotide sharing. As stored in TCRdb, this immuneACCESS dataset retains in-frame rearrangements with V and J assigned. A fraction of the clones does not appear; measured against another copy, unresolved V genes explain less than half of the discrepancy, and the remainder lacks a known reason. V, J and clone size are taken as reported in that table, and D and trimming were inferred from the DNA itself. The sample records over 150,000 clones, 82% of which are singletons. Together, the top ten hold roughly 0.098% of the sample.

Sequencing used PBMCs. The chain is made from TRBV4-2 and TRBJ2-4; the D gene cannot be named for sure. The TCR originated in a boy aged 2-9 years in good health and CMV-seronegative. The nucleotide sequence is given as TGTGCCAGCAGCCAAGGGTACATAGCCAAAAACATTCAGTACTTC. Its protein is CASSQGYIAKNIQYF.